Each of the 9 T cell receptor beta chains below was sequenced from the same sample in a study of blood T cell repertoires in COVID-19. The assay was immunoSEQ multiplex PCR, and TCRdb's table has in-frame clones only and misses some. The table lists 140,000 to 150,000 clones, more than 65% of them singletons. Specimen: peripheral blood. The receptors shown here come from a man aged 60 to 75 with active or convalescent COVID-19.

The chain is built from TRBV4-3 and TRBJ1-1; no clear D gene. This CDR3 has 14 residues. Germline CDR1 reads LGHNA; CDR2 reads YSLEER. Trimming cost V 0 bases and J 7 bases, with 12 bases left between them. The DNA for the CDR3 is TGCGCCAGCAGCCAAGATCATGGGCACGGTGAAGCTTTCTTT. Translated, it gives CASSQDHGHGEAFF.

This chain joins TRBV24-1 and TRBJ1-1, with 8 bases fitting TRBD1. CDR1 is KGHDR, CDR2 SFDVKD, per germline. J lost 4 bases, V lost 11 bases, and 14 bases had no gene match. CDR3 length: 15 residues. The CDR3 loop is CAIESGQGVSTEAFF. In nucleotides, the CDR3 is TGTGCCATCGAAAGCGGACAGGGAGTCTCCACTGAAGCTTTCTTT.

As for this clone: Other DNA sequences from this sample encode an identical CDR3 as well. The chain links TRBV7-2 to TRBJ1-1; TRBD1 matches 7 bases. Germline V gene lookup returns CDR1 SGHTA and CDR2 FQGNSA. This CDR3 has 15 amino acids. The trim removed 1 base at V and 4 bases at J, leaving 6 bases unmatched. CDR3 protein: CASSLGQGVGTEAFF. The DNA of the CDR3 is TGTGCCAGCAGCTTAGGTCAGGGGGTGGGCACTGAAGCTTTCTTT.

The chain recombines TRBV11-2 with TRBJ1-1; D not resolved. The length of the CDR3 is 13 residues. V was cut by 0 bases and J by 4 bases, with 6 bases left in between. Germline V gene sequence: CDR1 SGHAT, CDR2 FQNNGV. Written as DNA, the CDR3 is TGTGCCAGCAGCTTAGATCTCTCCACTGAAGCTTTCTTT. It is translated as CASSLDLSTEAFF.

The CDR3 loop is CASSLEGNLMNTEAFF. In nucleotides, the CDR3 is TGTGCCAGCAGCTTAGAGGGGAACCTCATGAACACTGAAGCTTTCTTT. The V gene is TRBV7-9, the J gene TRBJ1-1, with D maybe TRBD1 (5 bases). CDR3 length equals 16 residues. The germline CDR1 and CDR2 sequences are SEHNR and FQNEAQ (reference sequence). The V gene lost 1 base and the J gene lost 0 bases, with 12 bases spanning the gap.

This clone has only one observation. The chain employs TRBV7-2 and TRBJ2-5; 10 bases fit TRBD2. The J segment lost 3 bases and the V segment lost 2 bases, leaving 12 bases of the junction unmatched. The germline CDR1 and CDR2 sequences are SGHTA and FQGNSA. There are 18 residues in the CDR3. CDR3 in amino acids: CASSLYSSGSAPKETQYF. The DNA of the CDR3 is TGTGCCAGCAGCTTATATTCTAGCGGGAGCGCGCCAAAAGAGACCCAGTACTTC.

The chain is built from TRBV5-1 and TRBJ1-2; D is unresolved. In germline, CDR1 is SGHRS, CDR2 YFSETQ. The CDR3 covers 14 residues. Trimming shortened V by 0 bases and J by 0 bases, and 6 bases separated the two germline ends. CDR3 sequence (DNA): TGCGCCAGCAGCTTGGCAGAAGCTAACTATGGCTACACCTTC. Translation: CASSLAEANYGYTF. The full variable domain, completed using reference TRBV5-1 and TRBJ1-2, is KAGVTQTPRYLIKTRGQQVTLSCSPISGHRSVSWYQQTPGQGLQFLFEYFSETQRNKGNFPGRFSGRQFSNSRSEMNVSTLELGDSALYLCASSLAEANYGYTFGSGTRLTVV.

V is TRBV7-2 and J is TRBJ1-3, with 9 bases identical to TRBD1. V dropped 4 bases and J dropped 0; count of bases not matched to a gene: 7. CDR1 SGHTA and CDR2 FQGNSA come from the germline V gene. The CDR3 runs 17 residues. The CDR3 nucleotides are TGTGCCAGCAGCTCCGGGACAGGGCCTTACTCTGGAAACACCATATATTTT. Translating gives CASSSGTGPYSGNTIYF.

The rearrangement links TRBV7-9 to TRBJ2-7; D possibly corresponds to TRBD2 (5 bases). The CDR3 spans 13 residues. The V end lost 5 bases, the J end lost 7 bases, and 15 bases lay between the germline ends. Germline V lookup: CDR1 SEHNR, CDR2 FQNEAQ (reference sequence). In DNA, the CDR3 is TGTGCCAGCAGCCGTTCGGAGGTCCTAGAGCAGTACGTC. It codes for CASSRSEVLEQYV.